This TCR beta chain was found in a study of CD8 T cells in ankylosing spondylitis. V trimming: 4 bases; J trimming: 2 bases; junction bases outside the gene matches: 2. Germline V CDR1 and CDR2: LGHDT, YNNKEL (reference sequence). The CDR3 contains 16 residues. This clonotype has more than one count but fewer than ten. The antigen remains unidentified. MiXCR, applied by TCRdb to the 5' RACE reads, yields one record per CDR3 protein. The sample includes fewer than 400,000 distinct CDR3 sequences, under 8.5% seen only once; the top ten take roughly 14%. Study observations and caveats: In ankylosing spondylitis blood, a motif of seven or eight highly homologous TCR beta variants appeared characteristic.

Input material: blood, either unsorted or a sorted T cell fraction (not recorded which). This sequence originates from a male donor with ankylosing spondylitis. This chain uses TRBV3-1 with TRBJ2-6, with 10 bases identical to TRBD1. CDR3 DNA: TGTGCCAGCAGCCCCGGACAGGGGGCTGGGGCCAACGTCCTGACTTTC. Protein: CASSPGQGAGANVLTF. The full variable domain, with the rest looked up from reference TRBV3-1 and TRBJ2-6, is DTAVSQTPKYLVTQMGNDKSIKCEQNLGHDTMYWYKQDSKKFLKIMFSYNNKELIINETVPNRFSPKSPDKAHLNLHINSLELGDSAVYFCASSPGQGAGANVLTFGAGSRLTVL.